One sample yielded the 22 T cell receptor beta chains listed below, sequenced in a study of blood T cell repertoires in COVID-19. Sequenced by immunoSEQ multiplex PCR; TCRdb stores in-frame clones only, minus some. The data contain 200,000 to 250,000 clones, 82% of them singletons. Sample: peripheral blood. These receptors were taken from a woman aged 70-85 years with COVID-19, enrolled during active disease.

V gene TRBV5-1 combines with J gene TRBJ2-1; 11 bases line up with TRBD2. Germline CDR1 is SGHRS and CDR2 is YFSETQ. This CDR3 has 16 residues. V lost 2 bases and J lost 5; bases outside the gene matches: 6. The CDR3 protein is CASSLPKTSGDNEQFF. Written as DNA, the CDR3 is TGCGCCAGCAGCTTACCGAAGACTAGCGGGGACAATGAGCAGTTCTTC.

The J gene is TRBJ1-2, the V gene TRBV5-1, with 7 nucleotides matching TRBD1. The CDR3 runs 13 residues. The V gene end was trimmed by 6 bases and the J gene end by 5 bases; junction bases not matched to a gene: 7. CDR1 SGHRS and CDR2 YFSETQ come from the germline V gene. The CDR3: CASTDREQYGYTF. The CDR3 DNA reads TGCGCCAGCACCGACAGGGAGCAATATGGCTACACCTTC.

The CDR3 spells CASSEKAGASYEQYF. Here the CDR3 DNA reads TGTGCCAGCAGTGAGAAGGCGGGAGCGTCCTACGAGCAGTACTTC. The chain couples TRBV6-4 to TRBJ2-7, with 7 positions matching TRBD2. Germline V gene data show CDR1 as MRHNA and CDR2 as SNTAGT. The CDR3 loop spans 15 amino acids. The J segment lost 1 base and the V segment lost 3 bases, leaving 6 bases of the junction unmatched.

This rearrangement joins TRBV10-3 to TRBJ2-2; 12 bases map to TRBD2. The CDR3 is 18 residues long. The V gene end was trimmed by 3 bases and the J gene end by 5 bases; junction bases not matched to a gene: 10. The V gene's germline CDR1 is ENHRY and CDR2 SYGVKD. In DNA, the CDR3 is TGTGCCATCAGTGAAACCCTCGGACTAGCGGGAAATACCGGGGAGCTGTTTTTT. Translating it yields CAISETLGLAGNTGELFF.

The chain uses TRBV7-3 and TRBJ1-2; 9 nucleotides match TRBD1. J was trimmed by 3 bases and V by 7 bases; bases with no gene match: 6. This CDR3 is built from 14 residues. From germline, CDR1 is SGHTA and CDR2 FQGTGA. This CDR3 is CASNPTGGDYGYTF. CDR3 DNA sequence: TGTGCCAGCAACCCTACAGGGGGCGACTATGGCTACACCTTC.

The CDR3 DNA follows: TGTGCCAGCTGCCCTCTTCGGGTTGGTAGGCAGCCCCAGCATTTT. Encoded protein: CASCPLRVGRQPQHF. V gene TRBV7-9 combines with J gene TRBJ1-5; D unclear. The CDR3 spans 15 residues. The germline V and J ends were trimmed by 8 bases and 7 bases, with 21 bases remaining between them. Germline-derived CDR1 and CDR2 are SEHNR and FQNEAQ (reference sequence). The full variable domain, completed using reference TRBV7-9 and TRBJ1-5, is DTGVSQNPRHKITKRGQNVTFRCDPISEHNRLYWYRQTLGQGPEFLTYFQNEAQLEKSRLLSDRFSAERPKGSFSTLEIQRTEQGDSAMYLCASCPLRVGRQPQHFGDGTRLSIL.

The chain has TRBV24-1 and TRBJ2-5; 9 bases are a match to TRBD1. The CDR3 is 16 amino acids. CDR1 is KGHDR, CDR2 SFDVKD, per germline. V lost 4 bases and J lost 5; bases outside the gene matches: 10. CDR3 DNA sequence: TGTGCCACCAGTGAAGGGACAGGGAGAAAGGGGGAGACCCAGTACTTC. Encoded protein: CATSEGTGRKGETQYF.

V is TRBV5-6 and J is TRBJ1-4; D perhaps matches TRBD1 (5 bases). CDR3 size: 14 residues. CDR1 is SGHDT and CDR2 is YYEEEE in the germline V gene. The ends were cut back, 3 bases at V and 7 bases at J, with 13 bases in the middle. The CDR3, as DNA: TGTGCCAGCAGCTCCCGACGGGGGTTTGAAAAACTGTTTTTT. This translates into CASSSRRGFEKLFF.

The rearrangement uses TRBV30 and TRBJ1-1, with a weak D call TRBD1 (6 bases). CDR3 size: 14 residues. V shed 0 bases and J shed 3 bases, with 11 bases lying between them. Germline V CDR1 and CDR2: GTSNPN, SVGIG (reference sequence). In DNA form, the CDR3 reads TGTGCCTGGAGTGTAAGGGGGGGGGACACTGAAGCTTTCTTT. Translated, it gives CAWSVRGGDTEAFF.

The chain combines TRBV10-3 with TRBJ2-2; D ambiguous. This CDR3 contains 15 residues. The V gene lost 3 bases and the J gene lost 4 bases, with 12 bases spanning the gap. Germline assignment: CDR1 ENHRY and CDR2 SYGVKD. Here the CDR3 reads CAISDPRSGTGELFF. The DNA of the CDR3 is TGTGCCATCAGTGATCCAAGGTCGGGCACCGGGGAGCTGTTTTTT.

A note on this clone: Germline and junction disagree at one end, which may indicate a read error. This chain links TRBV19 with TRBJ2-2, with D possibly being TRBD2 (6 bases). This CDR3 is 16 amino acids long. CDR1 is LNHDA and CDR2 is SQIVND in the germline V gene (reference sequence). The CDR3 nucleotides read TGTGCCAGTACCGACCAGGAGGGTCGGGCCACCAGGGAGCTGTTTTTT. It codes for CASTDQEGRATRELFF.

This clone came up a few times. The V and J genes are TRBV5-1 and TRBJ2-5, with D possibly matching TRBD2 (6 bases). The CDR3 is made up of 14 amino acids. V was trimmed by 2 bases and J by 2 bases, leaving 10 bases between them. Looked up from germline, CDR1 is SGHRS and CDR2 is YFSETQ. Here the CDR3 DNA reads TGCGCCAGCAGCTTTGGAGCGGGTCAAGAGACCCAGTACTTC. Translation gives CASSFGAGQETQYF.

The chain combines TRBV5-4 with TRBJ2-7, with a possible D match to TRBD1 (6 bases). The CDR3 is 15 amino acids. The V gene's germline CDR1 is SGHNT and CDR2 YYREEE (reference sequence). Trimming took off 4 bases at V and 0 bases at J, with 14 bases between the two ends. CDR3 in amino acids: CASSEVQGFSYEQYF. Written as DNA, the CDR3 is TGTGCCAGCAGCGAAGTACAGGGATTCTCCTACGAGCAGTACTTC.

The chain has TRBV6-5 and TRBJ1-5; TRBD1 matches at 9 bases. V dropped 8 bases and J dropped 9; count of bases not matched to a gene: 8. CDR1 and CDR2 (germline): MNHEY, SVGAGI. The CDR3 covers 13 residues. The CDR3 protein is CASQTGGGSPQHF. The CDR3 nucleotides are TGTGCCAGCCAGACAGGGGGGGGTTCGCCCCAGCATTTT.

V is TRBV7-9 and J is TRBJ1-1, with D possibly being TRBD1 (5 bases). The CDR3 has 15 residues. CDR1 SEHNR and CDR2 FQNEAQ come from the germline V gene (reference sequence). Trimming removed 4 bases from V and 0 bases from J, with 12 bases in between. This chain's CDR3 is CASSSMTDMNTEAFF. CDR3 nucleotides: TGTGCCAGCAGCTCTATGACAGACATGAACACTGAAGCTTTCTTT.

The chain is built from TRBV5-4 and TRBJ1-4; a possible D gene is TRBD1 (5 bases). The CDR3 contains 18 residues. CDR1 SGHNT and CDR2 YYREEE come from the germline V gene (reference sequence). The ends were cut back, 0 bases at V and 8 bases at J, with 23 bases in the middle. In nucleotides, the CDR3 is TGTGCCAGCAGCTTGGAACCGGGTTCCGGGGCCGGGGGGGAAAAACTGTTTTTT. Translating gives CASSLEPGSGAGGEKLFF. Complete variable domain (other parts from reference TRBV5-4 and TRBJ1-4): ETGVTQSPTHLIKTRGQQVTLRCSSQSGHNTVSWYQQALGQGPQFIFQYYREEENGRGNFPPRFSGLQFPNYSSELNVNALELDDSALYLCASSLEPGSGAGGEKLFFGSGTQLSVL.

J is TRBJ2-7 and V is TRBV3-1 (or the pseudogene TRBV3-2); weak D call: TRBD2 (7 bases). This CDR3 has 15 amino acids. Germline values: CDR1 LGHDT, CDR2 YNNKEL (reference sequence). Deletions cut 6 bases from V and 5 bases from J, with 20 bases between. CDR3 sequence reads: CASRPTGRGGNEQYF. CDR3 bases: TGTGCCAGCAGACCTACAGGGAGGGGAGGTAACGAGCAGTACTTC.

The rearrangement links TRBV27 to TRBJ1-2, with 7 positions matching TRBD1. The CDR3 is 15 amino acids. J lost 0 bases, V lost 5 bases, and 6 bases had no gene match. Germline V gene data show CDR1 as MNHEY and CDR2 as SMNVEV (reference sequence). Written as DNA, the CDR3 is TGTGCCAGCAGTCTCTCAGGGGGTCCTAACTATGGCTACACCTTC. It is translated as CASSLSGGPNYGYTF.

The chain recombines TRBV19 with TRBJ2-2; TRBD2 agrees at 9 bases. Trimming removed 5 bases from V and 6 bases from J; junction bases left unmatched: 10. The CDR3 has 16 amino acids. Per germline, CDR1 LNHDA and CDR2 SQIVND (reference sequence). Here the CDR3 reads CASSDRGRGNSGELFF. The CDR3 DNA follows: TGTGCCAGTAGTGATCGCGGGAGGGGAAATTCCGGGGAGCTGTTTTTT. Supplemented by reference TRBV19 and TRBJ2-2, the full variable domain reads DGGITQSPKYLFRKEGQNVTLSCEQNLNHDAMYWYRQDPGQGLRLIYYSQIVNDFQKGDIAEGYSVSREKKESFPLTVTSAQKNPTAFYLCASSDRGRGNSGELFFGEGSRLTVL.

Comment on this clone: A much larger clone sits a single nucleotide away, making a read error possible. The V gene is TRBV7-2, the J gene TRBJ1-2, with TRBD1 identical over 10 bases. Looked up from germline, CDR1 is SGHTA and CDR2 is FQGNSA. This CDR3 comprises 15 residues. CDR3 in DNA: TGTGCCAGCAGCCTGGGGACAGGGGTCCTCTATGGCTACATCTTC. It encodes CASSLGTGVLYGYIF.

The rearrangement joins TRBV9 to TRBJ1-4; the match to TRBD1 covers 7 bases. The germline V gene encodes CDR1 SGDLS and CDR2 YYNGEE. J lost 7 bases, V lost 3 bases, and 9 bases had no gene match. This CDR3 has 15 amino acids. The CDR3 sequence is CASSETGQGGEKLFF. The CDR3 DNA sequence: TGTGCCAGCAGCGAGACAGGGCAGGGGGGTGAAAAACTGTTTTTT. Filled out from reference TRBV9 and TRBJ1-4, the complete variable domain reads DSGVTQTPKHLITATGQRVTLRCSPRSGDLSVYWYQQSLDQGLQFLIQYYNGEERAKGNILERFSAQQFPDLHSELNLSSLELGDSALYFCASSETGQGGEKLFFGSGTQLSVL.

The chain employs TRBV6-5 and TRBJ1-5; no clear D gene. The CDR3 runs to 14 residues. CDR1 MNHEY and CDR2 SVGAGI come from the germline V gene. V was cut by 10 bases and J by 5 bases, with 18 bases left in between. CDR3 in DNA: TGTGCCACGGGAGCGGCAGGAGGCCATCAGCCCCAGCATTTT. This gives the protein CATGAAGGHQPQHF.